The 16 T cell receptor beta chains presented below share a single source sample, sequenced in a study of blood T cell repertoires in COVID-19. Generated by immunoSEQ multiplex PCR, the TCRdb table keeps only in-frame clones and is missing some. The sample records 200,000 to 300,000 clones, 70% to 90% being singletons. Specimen: PBMCs or T cells enriched from blood (not recorded which). These receptors were taken from a woman aged 40 to 55 with acute COVID-19.

The rearrangement links TRBV11-3 to TRBJ2-1; perhaps TRBD2 as D (5 bases). The V end was cut by 7 bases, the J end by 5 bases, with 12 bases between. The germline gives CDR1 SGHNT, CDR2 YENEEA. This CDR3 is 13 amino acids long. The CDR3 bases are TGTGCCAGCACCAAGGAGGAAAACAATGAGCAGTTCTTC. Encoded protein: CASTKEENNEQFF.

The chain's CDR3 is CASSLQGQLEKLFF. In DNA form, the CDR3 reads TGTGCCAGCAGCTTGCAGGGACAGCTTGAAAAACTGTTTTTT. The V call is TRBV7-2, the J call TRBJ1-4, with 7 bases that match TRBD1. CDR3 length equals 14 residues. The V segment lost 3 bases and the J segment 7 bases; nucleotides outside the gene matches: 5. CDR1 is SGHTA and CDR2 is FQGNSA in the germline V gene.

CDR3 bases: TGTGCCAGCAGCCATAACACCCTTGGGCTTGAAGCTTTCTTT. As protein: CASSHNTLGLEAFF. This chain joins TRBV3-1 (or the pseudogene TRBV3-2) and TRBJ1-1, with D unresolved. V was cut by 3 bases and J by 7 bases, with 15 bases left in between. Germline lookup yields CDR1 LGHDT and CDR2 YNNKEL (reference sequence). This CDR3 comprises 14 residues.

The chain joins TRBV5-1 to TRBJ1-1, with no clear D. This CDR3 region has 14 residues. V was pared by 5 bases and J by 4 bases, with 15 bases between. The germline V gene has CDR1 SGHRS and CDR2 YFSETQ. The DNA for the CDR3 is TGCGCCAGCAGTAATGACTTTTCCGGCACTGAAGCTTTCTTT. Its protein is CASSNDFSGTEAFF.

The rearrangement uses TRBV7-2 and TRBJ1-4; perhaps TRBD1 as D (5 bases). The germline V gene encodes CDR1 SGHTA and CDR2 FQGNSA. The CDR3 contains 17 residues. Between the trimmed V and J ends, which lost 3 bases and 8 bases, there was a span of 22 bases. Here the CDR3 reads CASSLTQGESGWEKLFF. The CDR3, as DNA: TGTGCCAGCAGCTTGACCCAGGGTGAATCCGGTTGGGAAAAACTGTTTTTT.

J is TRBJ2-3 and V is TRBV30; 12 positions agree with TRBD2. The germline gives CDR1 GTSNPN, CDR2 SVGIG (reference sequence). The length of the CDR3 is 15 residues. V lost 8 bases to trimming and J lost 2 bases; unmatched junction nucleotides: 8. CDR3 in DNA: TGTGCCGGGGGACTAGCGGGTGGCGCCACAGATACGCAGTATTTT. This sequence encodes CAGGLAGGATDTQYF.

The V gene is TRBV11-2, the J gene TRBJ1-5; the D gene is possibly TRBD1 (6 bases). In germline, CDR1 is SGHAT, CDR2 FQNNGV. The CDR3 runs to 14 residues. Trimming shortened V by 2 bases and J by 5 bases, and 10 bases separated the two germline ends. The CDR3 protein is CASSLRDTDQPQHF. Here the CDR3 DNA reads TGTGCCAGCAGCTTACGGGACACCGATCAGCCCCAGCATTTT.

V is TRBV5-6 and J is TRBJ2-5; 11 nucleotides line up with TRBD2. The CDR3 is 16 residues long. V shed 4 bases, J shed 2 bases, and the junction held 7 bases outside the gene matches. Looked up from germline, CDR1 is SGHDT and CDR2 is YYEEEE. CDR3 sequence (DNA): TGTGCCAGCAGCGGCCCGGGACTAGCGGTGCAAGAGACCCAGTACTTC. It encodes CASSGPGLAVQETQYF. Full variable domain (rest looked up from reference TRBV5-6 and TRBJ2-5): DAGVTQSPTHLIKTRGQQVTLRCSPKSGHDTVSWYQQALGQGPQFIFQYYEEEERQRGNFPDRFSGHQFPNYSSELNVNALLLGDSALYLCASSGPGLAVQETQYFGPGTRLLVL.

This sequence joins TRBV21-1 and TRBJ2-5; the DNA was not compared with TRBD2, the D call given in the table. TRBV21-1 is termed a pseudogene. The CDR3 length is 18 residues. CDR3 in amino acids: CASSKERTSGGPQETQYF. CDR3 DNA: TGTGCCAGCAGCAAAGAGAGGACTAGCGGGGGGCCCCAAGAGACCCAGTACTTC.

The V gene is TRBV7-2, the J gene TRBJ2-1, with 12 bases identical to TRBD2. Germline V lookup: CDR1 SGHTA, CDR2 FQGNSA. The junction had 15 bases not matched to a gene; V was cut back by 2 bases and J by 10 bases. The CDR3 is 18 residues long. CDR3 amino acids: CASSLPGLAGAPRREQFF. The CDR3 coding sequence is TGTGCCAGCAGCTTACCGGGACTAGCGGGCGCCCCACGCCGGGAGCAGTTCTTC.

V and J are TRBV7-9 and TRBJ1-2; D is ambiguous. Germline V lookup: CDR1 SEHNR, CDR2 FQNEAQ (reference sequence). The CDR3 is 12 amino acids. Trimming pared 5 bases from V and 3 bases from J, leaving 7 bases between. CDR3 amino acids: CASSEGDYGYTF. The CDR3 DNA sequence: TGTGCCAGCAGCGAAGGAGACTATGGCTACACCTTC. The variable domain in full, with the rest retrieved from reference TRBV7-9 and TRBJ1-2, is DTGVSQNPRHKITKRGQNVTFRCDPISEHNRLYWYRQTLGQGPEFLTYFQNEAQLEKSRLLSDRFSAERPKGSFSTLEIQRTEQGDSAMYLCASSEGDYGYTFGSGTRLTVV.

This rearrangement joins TRBV9 to TRBJ1-2; 10 bases fit TRBD1. Germline lookup yields CDR1 SGDLS and CDR2 YYNGEE. The CDR3 length is 14 residues. V shed 4 bases and J 5 bases; nucleotides not matched to a gene: 5. The DNA of the CDR3 is TGTGCCAGCAGCCGAGGACAGGGGGTGTATGGCTACACCTTC. It translates to CASSRGQGVYGYTF. Drawing the rest from reference TRBV9 and TRBJ1-2, the complete variable domain is DSGVTQTPKHLITATGQRVTLRCSPRSGDLSVYWYQQSLDQGLQFLIQYYNGEERAKGNILERFSAQQFPDLHSELNLSSLELGDSALYFCASSRGQGVYGYTFGSGTRLTVV.

V usage is TRBV9 and J usage is TRBJ2-1; 8 bases line up with TRBD2. This CDR3 region has 14 residues. CDR1 and CDR2 (germline): SGDLS, YYNGEE. J was trimmed by 6 bases and V by 4 bases; bases with no gene match: 6. The CDR3 spells CASSSSAGGNEQFF. The CDR3 coding sequence is TGTGCCAGCAGCTCCTCGGCGGGGGGCAATGAGCAGTTCTTC.

This clone is a singleton in its sample. The rearrangement links TRBV28 to TRBJ1-2; 7 positions agree with TRBD1. J lost 4 bases, V lost 5 bases, and 10 bases had no gene match. The CDR3 consists of 15 residues. Germline values: CDR1 MDHEN, CDR2 SYDVKM. The CDR3 coding sequence is TGTGCCAGCAGTCCCGACTGGGGACAGATCTATGGCTACACCTTC. This codes for CASSPDWGQIYGYTF.

This clone has only a few counts. The rearrangement links TRBV13 to TRBJ1-1, with D perhaps TRBD1 (6 bases). Germline V gives CDR1 PRHDT, CDR2 FYEKMQ (reference sequence). Between the trimmed V and J ends, which lost 5 bases and 9 bases, there was a span of 13 bases. CDR3 size: 12 residues. CDR3 nucleotides: TGTGCCAGCAGCAGAACAGGGAACAAAGCTTTCTTT. This translates into CASSRTGNKAFF.

This clone was seen only once. The CDR3 loop reads CASRGIGGSPLHF. The CDR3 region has the DNA TGTGCCAGCAGAGGCATCGGGGGGTCACCCCTCCACTTT. This chain joins TRBV12-3 or TRBV12-4 and TRBJ1-6; tentative D call: TRBD1 (5 bases). CDR3 size: 13 residues. V gave up 6 bases and J gave up 10 bases, with 13 bases separating them.